A single sample is the source of the 6 T cell receptor beta chains below, sequenced in a study of response to subunit inactivated influenza vaccine (dated by TCRdb to between 2018 and 2020). Library creation used RT-PCR. Instrument used: Illumina HiSeq 2500. TCRdb passed the public sequencing reads through fastp at Q25 and MiXCR, retaining productive beta sequences. Merged by CDR3 protein, the rows form single entries marked with the most common genes and DNA. Recorded for this sample are roughly 540,000 distinct CDR3 sequences; roughly 25% of them occurred a single time. Jointly, the top ten make up about 2.8% of the sample. These sequences were also reported in another study, on T cells expressing NK-cell markers. The second paper further reports: The TCR beta cDNA libraries were made using 5'RACE template switching, a step that added both a universal primer site and unique molecular identifiers.

The material was CD4+ T cells sorted from PBMCs, obtained 11 to 12 days after vaccination. These receptors all stem from a man aged 50 to 60 who received an inactivated influenza vaccine. Donor details come from another sample of the same person, matched by shared clones.

J is TRBJ1-2 and V is TRBV3-1; no reliable D call. The CDR3 spans 14 residues. CDR1 is LGHDT, CDR2 YNNKEL, per germline (reference sequence). V shed 3 bases and J shed 7 bases, with 15 bases lying between them. The CDR3 is CASSQASTGGGYTF. Here the CDR3 DNA reads TGTGCCAGCAGCCAGGCCAGTACCGGCGGTGGCTACACCTTC.

Note on this clonotype: It may be a read error: a sequence one base away is much more abundant. The chain joins TRBV3-1 to TRBJ2-1, with TRBD2 identical over 7 bases. The CDR3 extends over 14 amino acids. With 4 bases clipped from V and 3 bases from J, the junction kept 3 bases outside the gene matches. CDR1 is LGHDT, CDR2 YNNKEL, per germline (reference sequence). The DNA of the CDR3 is TGTGCCAGCAGCCCCCGGGACTACTACAATGAGCAGTTCTTC. Protein: CASSPRDYYNEQFF.

This CDR3 is CAISEEPSGYTF. As DNA, the CDR3 is TGTGCCATCAGTGAAGAACCTAGTGGCTACACCTTC. The chain has TRBV10-3 and TRBJ1-2; no clear D. The CDR3 has 12 residues. Trimming removed 3 bases from V and 7 bases from J, with 9 bases in between. The germline V gene encodes CDR1 ENHRY and CDR2 SYGVKD.

This clonotype was picked up a small number of times. The chain is built from TRBV7-7 and TRBJ2-1; TRBD2 matches 7 bases. The CDR3 contains 15 residues. Trimming removed 0 bases from V and 7 bases from J; junction bases left unmatched: 6. Germline CDR1 reads SSHAT; CDR2 reads FNYEAQ (reference sequence). The CDR3 sequence is CASSLAPTSENEQFF. The CDR3 nucleotides read TGTGCCAGCAGCTTAGCGCCAACTAGCGAAAATGAGCAGTTCTTC.

This chain joins TRBV29-1 and TRBJ2-1; 7 bases are shared with TRBD2. The CDR3 spans 17 residues. Germline CDR1 SQVTM, CDR2 ANQGSEA. Trimming removed 5 bases from V and 5 bases from J; junction bases left unmatched: 18. DNA for the CDR3: TGCAGCGTTCTTCTCCGTCTTTGGGAGGGACCGGACAATGAGCAGTTCTTC. Its translation is CSVLLRLWEGPDNEQFF.

The chain employs TRBV15 and TRBJ2-5; D gene unclear. The germline V gene encodes CDR1 LNHNV and CDR2 YYDKDF (reference sequence). Between the trimmed V and J ends, which lost 6 bases and 5 bases, there was a span of 7 bases. CDR3 length: 11 amino acids. The CDR3 DNA follows: TGTGCCACCAGGTGGTTCGAGACCCAGTACTTC. Amino acids: CATRWFETQYF.